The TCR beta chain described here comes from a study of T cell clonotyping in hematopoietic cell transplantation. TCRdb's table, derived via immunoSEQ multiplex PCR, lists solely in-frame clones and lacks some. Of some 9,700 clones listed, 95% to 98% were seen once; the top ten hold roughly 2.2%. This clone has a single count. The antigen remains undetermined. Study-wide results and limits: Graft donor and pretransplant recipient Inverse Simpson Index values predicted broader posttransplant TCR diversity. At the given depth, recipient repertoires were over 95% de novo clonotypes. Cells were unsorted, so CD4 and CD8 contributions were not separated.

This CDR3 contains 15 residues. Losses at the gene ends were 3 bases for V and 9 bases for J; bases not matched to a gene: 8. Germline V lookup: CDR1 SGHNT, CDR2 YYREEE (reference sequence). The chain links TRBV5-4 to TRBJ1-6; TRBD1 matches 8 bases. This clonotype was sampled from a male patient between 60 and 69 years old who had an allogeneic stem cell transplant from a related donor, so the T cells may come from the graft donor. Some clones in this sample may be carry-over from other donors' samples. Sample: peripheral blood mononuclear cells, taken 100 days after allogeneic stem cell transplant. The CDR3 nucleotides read TGTGCCAGCAGCTACCAACAGGGGGGATCTTCACCCCTCCACTTT. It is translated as CASSYQQGGSSPLHF.